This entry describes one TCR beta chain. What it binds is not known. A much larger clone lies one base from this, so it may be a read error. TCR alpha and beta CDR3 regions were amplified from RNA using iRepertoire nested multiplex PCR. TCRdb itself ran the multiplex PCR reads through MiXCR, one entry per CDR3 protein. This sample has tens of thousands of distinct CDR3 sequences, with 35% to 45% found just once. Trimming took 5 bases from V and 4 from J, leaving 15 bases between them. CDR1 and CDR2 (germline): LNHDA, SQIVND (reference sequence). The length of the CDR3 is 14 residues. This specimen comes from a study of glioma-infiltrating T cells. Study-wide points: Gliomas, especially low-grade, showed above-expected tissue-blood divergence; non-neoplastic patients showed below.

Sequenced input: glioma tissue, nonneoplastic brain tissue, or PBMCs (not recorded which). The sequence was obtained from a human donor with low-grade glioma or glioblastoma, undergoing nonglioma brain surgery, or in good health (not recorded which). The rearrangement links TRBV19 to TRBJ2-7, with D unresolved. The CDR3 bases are TGTGCCAGTAGTCTGTCAGCCTCCTCATACGAGCAGTACTTC. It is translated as CASSLSASSYEQYF.